The TCR beta chain described here comes from a study of neurological immune-mediated disorders. The T cells used for sorted libraries numbered about 930,000, either CD4+ or CD8+. Trimming shortened V by 6 bases and J by 0 bases, and 12 bases separated the two germline ends. Looked up from germline, CDR1 is LNHDA and CDR2 is SQIVND (reference sequence). This CDR3 region has 15 residues. Ten or more counts support this clonotype. Antigen unknown. With 10-nucleotide random UMIs, 5'RACE was used to make the cDNA. TCRdb re-called the 5' RACE reads through MiXCR, storing one row per CDR3 protein. The sample lists about 39,000 distinct CDR3 sequences, 7.2% seen once, with roughly 6% in the top ten. General study findings and limits: Multiple sclerosis, the disease with the least TCR clonal expansion, fell below healthy controls, whereas HTLV-1-associated myelopathy showed the most.

The clonotype was recovered from a man in his fifties or sixties in good health. Sequencing was done on a sample of CD4+ T cells from blood. The genes are TRBV19 and TRBJ2-1; D uncertain. CDR3 sequence (DNA): TGTGCCAGTAGGGTACACGCCGGCTCCTACAATGAGCAGTTCTTC. Its translation is CASRVHAGSYNEQFF.